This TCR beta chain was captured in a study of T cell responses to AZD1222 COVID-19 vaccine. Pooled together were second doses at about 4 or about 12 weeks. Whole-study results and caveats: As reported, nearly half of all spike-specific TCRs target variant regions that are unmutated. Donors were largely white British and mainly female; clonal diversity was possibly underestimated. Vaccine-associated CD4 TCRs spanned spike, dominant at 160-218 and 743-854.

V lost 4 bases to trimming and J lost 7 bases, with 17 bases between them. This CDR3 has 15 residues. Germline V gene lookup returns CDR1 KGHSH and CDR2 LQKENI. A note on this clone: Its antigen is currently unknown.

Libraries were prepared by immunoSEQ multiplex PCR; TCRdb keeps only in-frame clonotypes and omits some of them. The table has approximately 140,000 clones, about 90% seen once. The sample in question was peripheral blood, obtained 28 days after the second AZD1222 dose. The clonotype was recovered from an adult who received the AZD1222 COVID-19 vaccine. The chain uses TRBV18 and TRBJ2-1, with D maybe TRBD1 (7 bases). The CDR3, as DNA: TGTGCCAGCTCACTCCCAGGGGGGCCGAAAAATGAGCAGTTCTTC. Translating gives CASSLPGGPKNEQFF. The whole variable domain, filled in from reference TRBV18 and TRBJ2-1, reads NAGVMQNPRHLVRRRGQEARLRCSPMKGHSHVYWYRQLPEEGLKFMVYLQKENIIDESGMPKERFSAEFPKEGPSILRIQQVVRGDSAAYFCASSLPGGPKNEQFFGPGTRLTVL.